A single sample gave rise to the 26 T cell receptor beta chains below, sequenced in a study of blood T cell repertoires in COVID-19. Some clones are missing from TCRdb's copy, which holds only in-frame ones; the method was immunoSEQ multiplex PCR. The sample contains fewer than 350,000 clones, over 75% of which appear only once. The specimen was PBMCs or T cells enriched from blood (not recorded which). The receptor set was obtained from a woman under 40 who had recovered from COVID-19.

The V and J genes are TRBV27 and TRBJ2-5, with 7 nucleotides matching TRBD2. CDR3 length equals 16 residues. After removal of 0 bases from V and 1 base from J, the junction contained 5 bases not matched to a gene. The germline V gene has CDR1 MNHEY and CDR2 SMNVEV (reference sequence). In DNA, the CDR3 is TGTGCCAGCAGTTTATCCAGCGGGGAGATCCAAGAGACCCAGTACTTC. The encoded protein is CASSLSSGEIQETQYF.

The J gene is TRBJ2-2, the V gene TRBV5-1, with D perhaps TRBD1 (5 bases). The CDR3 totals 14 residues. In germline, CDR1 is SGHRS, CDR2 YFSETQ. V was trimmed by 2 bases and J by 5 bases, leaving 10 bases between them. The CDR3 spells CASSFMQGTGELFF. The CDR3 DNA follows: TGCGCCAGCAGCTTTATGCAGGGTACCGGGGAGCTGTTTTTT.

The chain links TRBV2 to TRBJ1-4; 7 bases map to TRBD1. This CDR3 has 14 residues. Losses at the gene ends were 7 bases for V and 3 bases for J; bases not matched to a gene: 5. CDR1 and CDR2 (germline): SNHLY, FYNNEI. CDR3 protein: CASTRGFANEKLFF. CDR3 DNA sequence: TGTGCCAGCACCAGGGGGTTCGCTAATGAAAAACTGTTTTTT.

The gene calls are TRBV6-1 and TRBJ1-5; D is undetermined. V was clipped by 3 bases and J by 6 bases, with 9 bases between them. The CDR3 runs 13 residues. Germline lookup yields CDR1 MNHNS and CDR2 SASEGT. The CDR3 sequence is CASSDEGFQPQHF. The CDR3 nucleotides are TGTGCCAGCAGTGATGAGGGATTTCAGCCCCAGCATTTT.

CDR3 in DNA: TGTGCCAGCAGTTGGACAGGGGGCGGTGAGCAGTTCTTC. Translation: CASSWTGGGEQFF. V and J are TRBV27 and TRBJ2-1; TRBD1 aligns across 11 bases. CDR1 is MNHEY, CDR2 SMNVEV, per germline (reference sequence). Germline trimming cut 4 bases from V and 9 bases from J; bases unmatched to any gene: 2. The CDR3 is 13 residues long.

The J gene is TRBJ2-1, the V gene TRBV3-1 (or the pseudogene TRBV3-2); 7 nucleotides line up with TRBD1. Germline V gene sequence: CDR1 LGHDT, CDR2 YNNKEL (reference sequence). J was trimmed by 4 bases and V by 5 bases; bases with no gene match: 11. The CDR3 is 16 amino acids. The CDR3 protein is CASSSNRGLIYNEQFF. DNA for the CDR3: TGTGCCAGCAGCTCGAACAGGGGCCTGATATACAATGAGCAGTTCTTC.

This rearrangement joins TRBV7-9 to TRBJ1-4; TRBD1 might be the D (5 bases). Germline CDR1 is SEHNR and CDR2 is FQNEAQ (reference sequence). The CDR3 contains 13 residues. With 7 bases removed from V and 5 bases from J, the gap between germline ends came to 11 bases. CDR3 DNA: TGTGCCAGCACTGAGACAGAGAATGAAAAACTGTTTTTT. It translates to CASTETENEKLFF.

The chain is built from TRBV2 and TRBJ1-1; D unclear. The germline V gene has CDR1 SNHLY and CDR2 FYNNEI. The ends were cut back, 7 bases at V and 3 bases at J, with 15 bases in the middle. There are 14 residues in the CDR3. The CDR3 protein is CASKAGMVDTEAFF. CDR3 sequence (DNA): TGTGCCAGCAAGGCAGGCATGGTGGACACTGAAGCTTTCTTT. Full variable domain (outside the CDR3, taken from reference TRBV2 and TRBJ1-1): EPEVTQTPSHQVTQMGQEVILRCVPISNHLYFYWYRQILGQKVEFLVSFYNNEISEKSEIFDDQFSVERPDGSNFTLKIRSTKLEDSAMYFCASKAGMVDTEAFFGQGTRLTVV.

The V gene is TRBV6-4, the J gene TRBJ1-6, with 11 nucleotides matching TRBD1. This CDR3 region has 14 residues. Germline V gives CDR1 MRHNA, CDR2 SNTAGT. V lost 6 bases and J lost 7; bases outside the gene matches: 2. The CDR3: CASRDRGPNSPLHF. The CDR3 coding sequence is TGTGCCAGCAGGGACAGGGGGCCAAATTCACCCCTCCACTTT.

There are a few counts of this clone. The chain joins TRBV5-1 to TRBJ1-1, with 8 bases lining up with TRBD1. This CDR3 is 13 amino acids long. The junction had 11 bases not matched to a gene; V was cut back by 5 bases and J by 11 bases. CDR1 SGHRS and CDR2 YFSETQ come from the germline V gene. The CDR3 protein is CASSPGQGGGAFF. DNA for the CDR3: TGCGCCAGCAGTCCCGGACAGGGTGGGGGGGCTTTCTTT.

The chain links TRBV7-9 to TRBJ2-7, with a weak D call TRBD1 (5 bases). CDR1 is SEHNR, CDR2 FQNEAQ, per germline (reference sequence). Trimming stripped 5 bases from V and 5 bases from J, with 13 bases between. The CDR3 has 13 amino acids. The DNA of the CDR3 is TGTGCCAGCAGCCCCAAGGGCAGGGACGAGCAGTACTTC. Translated: CASSPKGRDEQYF. The complete variable domain, with remaining parts taken from reference TRBV7-9 and TRBJ2-7, reads DTGVSQNPRHKITKRGQNVTFRCDPISEHNRLYWYRQTLGQGPEFLTYFQNEAQLEKSRLLSDRFSAERPKGSFSTLEIQRTEQGDSAMYLCASSPKGRDEQYFGPGTRLTVT.

The chain combines TRBV29-1 with TRBJ1-6, with 9 nucleotides matching TRBD1. This CDR3 is 12 amino acids long. J lost 8 bases, V lost 4 bases, and 0 bases had no gene match. The germline V gene has CDR1 SQVTM and CDR2 ANQGSEA. The chain's CDR3 is CSVGDRDSPLHF. CDR3 in DNA: TGCAGCGTTGGGGACAGGGATTCACCCCTCCACTTT.

The chain joins TRBV3-1 (or the pseudogene TRBV3-2) to TRBJ2-4; D possibly corresponds to TRBD2 (5 bases). The V and J ends lost 0 bases and 6 bases respectively, with 18 bases between them. The CDR3 is 17 amino acids. From germline, CDR1 is LGHDT and CDR2 YNNKEL (reference sequence). The CDR3 DNA reads as TGTGCCAGCAGCCAAGAAGAGGGCTTGGCAGGCCCAAACATTCAGTACTTC. It translates to CASSQEEGLAGPNIQYF.

V gene TRBV5-1 combines with J gene TRBJ2-7, with 16 bases aligning to TRBD2. CDR3 size: 19 residues. CDR1 and CDR2 from the germline V gene are SGHRS and YFSETQ. The V segment lost 4 bases and the J segment 0 bases; nucleotides outside the gene matches: 10. Here the CDR3 reads CASSRPGLAGGFSSYEQYF. CDR3 DNA sequence: TGCGCCAGCAGCAGACCGGGACTAGCGGGAGGGTTTAGCTCCTACGAGCAGTACTTC.

The table lists this clone with a count of one. The J gene is TRBJ2-3, the V gene TRBV9, with D maybe TRBD1 (6 bases). V was cut by 0 bases and J by 4 bases, with 12 bases left in between. The length of the CDR3 is 15 residues. The germline V gene encodes CDR1 SGDLS and CDR2 YYNGEE. DNA of the CDR3: TGTGCCAGCAGCGTAGCTGGCAGGGGACCAGATACGCAGTATTTT. It yields the protein CASSVAGRGPDTQYF.

J is TRBJ1-1 and V is TRBV7-3, with D possibly matching TRBD1 (5 bases). The CDR3 has 15 residues. Trimming removed 4 bases at V and 4 bases at J, with 16 bases between. Germline CDR1 reads SGHTA; CDR2 reads FQGTGA. In DNA form, the CDR3 reads TGTGCCAGCAGCTCACTACCTGACAGACTCACTGAAGCTTTCTTT. Amino acids: CASSSLPDRLTEAFF.

This clone was counted only a few times. The genes are TRBV6-5 and TRBJ2-7, with D perhaps TRBD2 (6 bases). Trimming pared 4 bases from V and 4 bases from J, leaving 14 bases between. Looked up from germline, CDR1 is MNHEY and CDR2 is SVGAGI. The length of the CDR3 is 14 residues. As DNA, the CDR3 is TGTGCCAGCAGTTCCTCCGGGACTCAGTACGAGCAGTACTTC. Protein product: CASSSSGTQYEQYF.

The V and J genes are TRBV5-1 and TRBJ2-3, with no clear D. Trimming removed 4 bases from V and 2 bases from J, with 17 bases in between. Looked up from germline, CDR1 is SGHRS and CDR2 is YFSETQ. CDR3 length: 16 amino acids. The CDR3 region has the DNA TGCGCCAGCAGCCCGGAGACTGCATACAACACAGATACGCAGTATTTT. Translating it yields CASSPETAYNTDTQYF.

CDR3 sequence (DNA): TGTGCCAGCAGCAGAGACGCGGGGCCCACCTACGAGCAGTACTTC. This codes for CASSRDAGPTYEQYF. The V call is TRBV7-9, the J call TRBJ2-7, with a weak D call TRBD2 (6 bases). Germline values: CDR1 SEHNR, CDR2 FQNEAQ (reference sequence). Trimming removed 5 bases at V and 2 bases at J, with 16 bases between. The CDR3 has 15 amino acids.

The chain couples TRBV19 to TRBJ2-3; 14 bases align to TRBD2. The germline gives CDR1 LNHDA, CDR2 SQIVND (reference sequence). The trim removed 6 bases at V and 4 bases at J, leaving 15 bases unmatched. The CDR3 is made up of 19 amino acids. The CDR3 is CASSRQGTSGSSSADTQYF. DNA of the CDR3: TGTGCCAGTAGCCGACAGGGGACTAGCGGGAGTTCAAGCGCAGATACGCAGTATTTT.

V is TRBV12-5 and J is TRBJ1-2; D is uncertain. The CDR3 has 12 amino acids. CDR1 and CDR2 from the germline V gene are LGHNT and FRNRAP. The V end was cut by 4 bases, the J end by 4 bases, with 7 bases between. Written as DNA, the CDR3 is TGTGCTAGTGGTTCACCGGGCTATGGCTACACCTTC. Its protein product is CASGSPGYGYTF.

This chain connects TRBV7-9 to TRBJ2-3; TRBD2 matches 11 bases. The CDR3 is 15 residues long. V gave up 5 bases and J gave up 1 base; unmatched junction bases: 2. Per germline, CDR1 SEHNR and CDR2 FQNEAQ (reference sequence). CDR3 loop: CASSTGLAGTDTQYF. The DNA of the CDR3 is TGTGCCAGCAGCACGGGACTAGCGGGCACAGATACGCAGTATTTT.

V and J are TRBV27 and TRBJ1-2; 10 nucleotides align to TRBD1. The CDR3 covers 15 residues. CDR1 is MNHEY and CDR2 is SMNVEV in the germline V gene (reference sequence). J was trimmed by 8 bases and V by 6 bases; bases with no gene match: 12. The CDR3 spells CASSQYGTGALGYTF. Here the CDR3 DNA reads TGTGCCAGCAGCCAGTATGGGACAGGGGCTCTCGGCTACACCTTC.

This chain links TRBV28 with TRBJ1-2; 9 nucleotides align to TRBD1. The CDR3 has 17 residues. Trimming took 4 bases from V and 8 from J; bases not matched to a gene: 17. CDR1 is MDHEN, CDR2 SYDVKM, per germline. CDR3 amino acids: CASSSENRGPPDRGYTF. The CDR3 DNA is TGTGCCAGCAGTTCAGAGAACAGGGGGCCCCCCGATAGAGGCTACACCTTC.

The chain couples TRBV6-4 to TRBJ1-2; weak D call: TRBD1 (5 bases). The CDR3 totals 15 residues. The V and J ends lost 5 bases and 1 base respectively, with 14 bases between them. Germline CDR1 MRHNA, CDR2 SNTAGT. The CDR3, as DNA: TGTGCCAGCAGTCCTACAGGCGGGGGTAACTATGGCTACACCTTC. It encodes CASSPTGGGNYGYTF.

The chain combines TRBV19 with TRBJ2-7, with TRBD1 matching 9 bases. This CDR3 has 16 residues. The ends lost 5 bases at V and 1 base at J; junction bases unmatched: 9. Germline values: CDR1 LNHDA, CDR2 SQIVND (reference sequence). CDR3 in amino acids: CASSVFGQGISYEQYF. Written as DNA, the CDR3 is TGTGCCAGTAGTGTTTTTGGACAGGGGATTTCCTACGAGCAGTACTTC.